Listed here is a single T cell receptor beta chain. Here immunoSEQ multiplex PCR was the method, and the copy in TCRdb shows in-frame clones only, minus some. The sample yields roughly 1,000,000 clones, approximately 80% seen once. This record belongs to a study of shared clonotypes between healthy human individuals. Germline V lookup: CDR1 SGHRS, CDR2 YFSETQ. CDR3 length equals 16 residues. Trimming pared 0 bases from V and 5 bases from J, leaving 14 bases between. The genes are TRBV5-1 and TRBJ2-2, with D hard to call. The source of this sequence is a man between 18 and 29 years old in good health. Some clones in this sample may be carry-over from other donors' samples. The sequencing input was memory CD4+ T cells from PBMCs. The subset here: CD45RA-negative fraction. The CDR3 is CASSLVVSQTTGELFF. For the CDR3, the DNA is TGCGCCAGCAGCTTGGTAGTCAGCCAAACTACCGGGGAGCTGTTTTTT.